This TCR beta chain comes out of a study of metastatic and nonmetastatic thyroid tumors. Study at large: Patients with malignant and benign thyroid disease provided blood and tumor or nodule tissue, whose repertoires were compared.

This clone was counted many times. Its antigen is as yet unknown. The germline V gene encodes CDR1 LGHNA and CDR2 YSLEER. The V and J ends lost 3 bases and 4 bases respectively, with 13 bases between them. This CDR3 is 15 amino acids long. Overall study findings and caveats: Malignant thyroid tumors reportedly had TCR beta diversity that was significantly higher than in benign nodules, in blood and tumor.

Original analysis: What underpinned the distant-metastasis classifier for papillary thyroid cancer was the set of CDR3 differences across clinicopathological groups. TCRdb re-called the PCR reads through MiXCR. Clone size and V and J calls follow TCRdb, not the original study. The sample records 64,000 or so clones, about a sixth being singletons. Thyroid surgery took place with no prior treatment in any patient. This chain connects TRBV4-3 to TRBJ2-1; a weak D match, TRBD1 (5 bases). Sequences were obtained from blood. This clonotype was obtained from a male donor with papillary thyroid cancer or a benign thyroid nodule (not recorded which). Some clones in this sample may be carry-over from other donors' samples. The CDR3 coding sequence is TGCGCCAGCAGCCAGGCTTACAGACAGTACAATGAGCAGTTCTTC. It is translated as CASSQAYRQYNEQFF.